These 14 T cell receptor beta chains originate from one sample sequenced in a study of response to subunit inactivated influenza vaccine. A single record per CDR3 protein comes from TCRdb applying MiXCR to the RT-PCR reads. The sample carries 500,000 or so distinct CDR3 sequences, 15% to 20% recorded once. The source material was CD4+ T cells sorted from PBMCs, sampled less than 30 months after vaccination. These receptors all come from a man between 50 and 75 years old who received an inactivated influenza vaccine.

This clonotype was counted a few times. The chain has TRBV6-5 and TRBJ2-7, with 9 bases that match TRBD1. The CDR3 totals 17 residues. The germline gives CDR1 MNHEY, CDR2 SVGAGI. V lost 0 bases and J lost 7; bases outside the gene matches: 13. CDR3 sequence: CASSYSPPGQGTDEQYF. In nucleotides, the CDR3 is TGTGCCAGCAGTTACTCTCCCCCAGGACAGGGGACAGATGAGCAGTACTTC.

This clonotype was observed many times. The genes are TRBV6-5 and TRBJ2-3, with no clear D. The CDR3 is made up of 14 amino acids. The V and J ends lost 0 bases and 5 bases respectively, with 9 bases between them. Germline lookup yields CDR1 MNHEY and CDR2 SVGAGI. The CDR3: CASSYSSRIDTQYF. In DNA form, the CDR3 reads TGTGCCAGCAGTTACTCGAGTCGGATAGATACGCAGTATTTT.

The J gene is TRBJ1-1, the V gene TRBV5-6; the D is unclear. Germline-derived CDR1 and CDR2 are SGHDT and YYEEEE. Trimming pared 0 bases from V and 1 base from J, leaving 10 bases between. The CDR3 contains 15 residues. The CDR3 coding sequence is TGTGCCAGCAGCTTGGCGCTCACGGAGAACACTGAAGCTTTCTTT. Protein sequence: CASSLALTENTEAFF.

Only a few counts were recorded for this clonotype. The CDR3 nucleotides read TGTGCCAGCAGCCCGCCCGGGACAGCGTCTTACACTGAAGCTTTCTTT. Translated: CASSPPGTASYTEAFF. The V gene is TRBV7-2, the J gene TRBJ1-1; the match to TRBD1 covers 7 bases. J was trimmed by 3 bases and V by 5 bases; bases with no gene match: 12. The germline V gene encodes CDR1 SGHTA and CDR2 FQGNSA. The CDR3 loop spans 16 amino acids.

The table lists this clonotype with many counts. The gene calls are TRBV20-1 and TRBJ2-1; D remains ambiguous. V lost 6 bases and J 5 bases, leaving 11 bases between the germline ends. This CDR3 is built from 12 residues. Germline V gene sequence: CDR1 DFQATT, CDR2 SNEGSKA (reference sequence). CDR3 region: CSAPGPHNEQFF. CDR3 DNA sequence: TGCAGTGCCCCCGGGCCCCACAATGAGCAGTTCTTC.

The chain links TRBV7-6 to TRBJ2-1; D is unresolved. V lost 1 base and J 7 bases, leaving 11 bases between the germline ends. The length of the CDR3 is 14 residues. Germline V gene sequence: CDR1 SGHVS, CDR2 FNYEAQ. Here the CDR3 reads CASSLVQRSNEQFF. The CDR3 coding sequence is TGTGCCAGCAGCTTAGTCCAGCGCTCGAATGAGCAGTTCTTC.

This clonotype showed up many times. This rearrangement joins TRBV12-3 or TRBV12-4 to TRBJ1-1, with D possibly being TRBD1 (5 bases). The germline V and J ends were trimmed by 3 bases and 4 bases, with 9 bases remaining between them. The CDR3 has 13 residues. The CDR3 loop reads CASSFTRGTEAFF. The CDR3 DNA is TGTGCCAGCAGTTTTACGAGGGGCACTGAAGCTTTCTTT.

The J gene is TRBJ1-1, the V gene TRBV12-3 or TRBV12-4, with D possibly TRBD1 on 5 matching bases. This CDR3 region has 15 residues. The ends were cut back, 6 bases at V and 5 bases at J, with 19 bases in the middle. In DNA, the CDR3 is TGTGCCAGCAGCACCAGGGTAGCTGGGGGGACTGAAGCTTTCTTT. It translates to CASSTRVAGGTEAFF.

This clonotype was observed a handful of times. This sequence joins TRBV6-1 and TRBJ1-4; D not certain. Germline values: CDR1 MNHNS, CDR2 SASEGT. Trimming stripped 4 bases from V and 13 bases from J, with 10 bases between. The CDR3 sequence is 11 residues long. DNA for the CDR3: TGTGCCAGCAGTGTAGGGCCTCGACTGTTTTTT. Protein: CASSVGPRLFF.

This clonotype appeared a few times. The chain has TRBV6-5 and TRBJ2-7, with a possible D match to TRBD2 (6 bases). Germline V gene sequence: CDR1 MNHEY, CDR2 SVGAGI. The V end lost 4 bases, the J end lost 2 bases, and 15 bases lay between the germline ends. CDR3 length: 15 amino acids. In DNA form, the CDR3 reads TGTGCCAGCAGTTTACTCGGGGGAACTACCTACGAGCAGTACTTC. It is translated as CASSLLGGTTYEQYF.

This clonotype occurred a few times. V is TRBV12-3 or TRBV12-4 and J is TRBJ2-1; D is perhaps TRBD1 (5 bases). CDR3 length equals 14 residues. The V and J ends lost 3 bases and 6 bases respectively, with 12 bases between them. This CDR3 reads CASSFKAGRNEQFF. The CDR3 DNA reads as TGTGCCAGCAGTTTTAAGGCAGGGCGCAATGAGCAGTTCTTC.

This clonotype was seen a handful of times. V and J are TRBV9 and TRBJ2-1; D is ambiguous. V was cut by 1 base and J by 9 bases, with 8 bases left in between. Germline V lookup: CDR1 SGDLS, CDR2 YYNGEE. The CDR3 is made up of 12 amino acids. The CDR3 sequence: CASSVLGSEQFF. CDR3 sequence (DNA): TGTGCCAGCAGCGTATTGGGAAGTGAGCAGTTCTTC.

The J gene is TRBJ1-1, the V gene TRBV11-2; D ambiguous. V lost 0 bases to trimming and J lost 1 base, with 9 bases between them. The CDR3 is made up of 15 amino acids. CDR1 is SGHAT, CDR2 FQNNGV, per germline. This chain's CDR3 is CASSLEGLTNTEAFF. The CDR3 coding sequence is TGTGCCAGCAGCTTAGAAGGCCTGACGAACACTGAAGCTTTCTTT. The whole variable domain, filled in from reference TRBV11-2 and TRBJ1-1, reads EAGVAQSPRYKIIEKRQSVAFWCNPISGHATLYWYQQILGQGPKLLIQFQNNGVVDDSQLPKDRFSAERLKGVDSTLKIQPAKLEDSAVYLCASSLEGLTNTEAFFGQGTRLTVV.

CDR3 loop: CASSYSLPGWVNEQFF. DNA of the CDR3: TGTGCCAGCAGTTACTCGCTACCAGGGTGGGTCAATGAGCAGTTCTTC. The V gene is TRBV6-5, the J gene TRBJ2-1; D is perhaps TRBD1 (5 bases). The germline CDR1 and CDR2 sequences are MNHEY and SVGAGI. This CDR3 comprises 16 residues. Between the trimmed V and J ends, which lost 0 bases and 6 bases, there was a span of 15 bases.